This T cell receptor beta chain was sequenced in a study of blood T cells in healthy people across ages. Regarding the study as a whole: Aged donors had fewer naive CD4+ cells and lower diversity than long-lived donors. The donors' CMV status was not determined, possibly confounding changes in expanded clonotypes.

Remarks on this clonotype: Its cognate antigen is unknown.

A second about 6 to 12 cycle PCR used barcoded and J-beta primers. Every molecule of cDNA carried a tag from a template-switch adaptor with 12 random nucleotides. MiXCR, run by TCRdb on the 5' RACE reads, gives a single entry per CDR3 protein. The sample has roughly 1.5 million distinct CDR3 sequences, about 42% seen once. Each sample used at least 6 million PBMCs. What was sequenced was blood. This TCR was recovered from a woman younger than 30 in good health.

CDR3 in amino acids: CAWSRRGWYNEQFF. CDR3 DNA sequence: TGTGCCTGGAGCCGGCGGGGGTGGTACAATGAGCAGTTCTTC. The chain combines TRBV30 with TRBJ2-1; 7 bases fit TRBD2. Looked up from germline, CDR1 is GTSNPN and CDR2 is SVGIG (reference sequence). Trimming at V came to 3 bases and at J to 4 bases, leaving 6 bases not matched to a gene. The CDR3 runs 14 residues.